Listed below are T cell receptor beta chains from one sample, sequenced in a study of OX40 agonist ivuxolimab in advanced cancers. Here immunoSEQ multiplex PCR was the method, and the copy in TCRdb shows in-frame clones only, minus some. Found here are some 150,000 clones, more than 85% of them singletons; the top ten hold 1%. The material was CD4+ or CD8+ T cells sorted from blood, obtained in a trial of the OX40 agonist ivuxolimab. These receptors were obtained from an adult with an advanced solid tumor such as melanoma, head and neck, liver or kidney cancer. Both conserved end residues are part of each CDR3. A D gene is named only where the DNA matches it firmly. Some rows have no size entry. The others give once, few or many, or a class for an expanded clone.

DNA: TGCGCCAGCAGCCCCACAGGGGGCCTGAAGACCCAGTACTTC
CDR3: CASSPTGGLKTQYF
size: NA
J: TRBJ2-5
V: TRBV5-1
D: TRBD1

DNA: TGTGCCAGCAGCTGGGACGGCCCCGGGGAGCTGTTTTTT
CDR3: CASSWDGPGELFF
size: NA
J: TRBJ2-2
V: TRBV7-9
D: NA

DNA: TGTGCCGGCGGGCAGGCGGGAGAGCAGTACTTC
CDR3: CAGGQAGEQYF
size: NA
J: TRBJ2-7
V: TRBV6-5
D: NA

DNA: TGTGCCAGCCACGAGATTACCCAGGGAGATGGCTACACCTTC
CDR3: CASHEITQGDGYTF
size: NA
J: TRBJ1-2
V: TRBV5-4
D: NA

DNA: TGTGCCACCAGCAGAGACCTAGCGGGGTCCTATCAAGCACAGTTCTTC
CDR3: CATSRDLAGSYQAQFF
size: NA
J: TRBJ2-1
V: TRBV15
D: TRBD2

DNA: TGCGCCAGCAGCTACCGGGACCGCCGAACCGGGGAGCTGTTTTTT
CDR3: CASSYRDRRTGELFF
size: NA
J: TRBJ2-2
V: TRBV5-1
D: NA

DNA: TGTGCCAGCAGTGAAGCGCGCGGACTAGCGGGGCCCGGGGAGCTGTTTTTT
CDR3: CASSEARGLAGPGELFF
size: NA
J: TRBJ2-2
V: TRBV6-1
D: TRBD2

DNA: TGCGCCAGCAGTCACACAGGGCCTTATCAGCCCCAGCATTTT
CDR3: CASSHTGPYQPQHF
size: NA
J: TRBJ1-5
V: TRBV10-2
D: NA

DNA: TGCGCCAGCAGCTTGGAAGCAGAGGGCACTGAAGCTTTCTTT
CDR3: CASSLEAEGTEAFF
size: NA
J: TRBJ1-1
V: TRBV5-1
D: NA

DNA: TGTGCCAGCAGCATCCACAGGGCGAATTCACCCCTCCACTTT
CDR3: CASSIHRANSPLHF
size: once
J: TRBJ1-6
V: TRBV7-2
D: NA

DNA: TGTGCCAGCAGTGAACAATCTAGCGGGGGAGATACGCAGTATTTT
CDR3: CASSEQSSGGDTQYF
size: NA
J: TRBJ2-3
V: TRBV6-1
D: TRBD2

DNA: TGTGCCTGGATACGGACGATGAACACTGAAGCTTTCTTT
CDR3: CAWIRTMNTEAFF
size: once
J: TRBJ1-1
V: TRBV30
D: NA

DNA: TGTGCCAGCAGTAGACCGGGACAGGGCGCCGAAGCTTTCTTT
CDR3: CASSRPGQGAEAFF
size: NA
J: TRBJ1-1
V: TRBV6-5
D: TRBD1

DNA: TGTGCCAGCTCACCGGGGACGAGCTCCTACGAGCAGTACTTC
CDR3: CASSPGTSSYEQYF
size: NA
J: TRBJ2-7
V: TRBV18
D: NA

DNA: TGTGCCAGCAGCCCAGAGGACCGGCGGGGTTTACCCTACGAGCAGTACTTC
CDR3: CASSPEDRRGLPYEQYF
size: NA
J: TRBJ2-7
V: TRBV14
D: NA

DNA: TGTGCCAGCAGCCTAGCGGGGGCCAATAACTACGAGCAGTACTTC
CDR3: CASSLAGANNYEQYF
size: NA
J: TRBJ2-7
V: TRBV7-2
D: TRBD2

DNA: TGTGCCACCGACCCCGGGACAGTTGGTCAGCCCCAGCATTTT
CDR3: CATDPGTVGQPQHF
size: NA
J: TRBJ1-5
V: TRBV6-5
D: TRBD1

DNA: TGTGCCAGTAGTCCAAGGGGGAATCAGCCCCAGCATTTT
CDR3: CASSPRGNQPQHF
size: NA
J: TRBJ1-5
V: TRBV19
D: NA

DNA: TGTGCCAGCAGCTTGGGACAAACCGAAGCTTTCTTT
CDR3: CASSLGQTEAFF
size: NA
J: TRBJ1-1
V: TRBV4-2
D: NA

DNA: TGTGCCAGCAGCTTAGCGGGGGTAGGGCGGATGGAGCAGTTCTTC
CDR3: CASSLAGVGRMEQFF
size: NA
J: TRBJ2-1
V: TRBV7-2
D: NA

DNA: TGTGCATCAATAGCGGCTAGCACAGATACGCAGTATTTT
CDR3: CASIAASTDTQYF
size: NA
J: TRBJ2-3
V: TRBV19
D: NA

DNA: TGCGCCAGCAGCCAAGATTTGGGGGACCACTACAATGAGCAGTTCTTC
CDR3: CASSQDLGDHYNEQFF
size: NA
J: TRBJ2-1
V: TRBV4-3
D: NA

DNA: TGTGCCAGCACCCAGGGCAGGGGGCAGTTTCCCTTAGGCTACACCTTC
CDR3: CASTQGRGQFPLGYTF
size: NA
J: TRBJ1-2
V: TRBV7-9
D: TRBD1

DNA: TGTGCCAGCAGCCTAAGGGGAGAGGGAGAGACTAGCGGCTACGAGCAGTACTTC
CDR3: CASSLRGEGETSGYEQYF
size: NA
J: TRBJ2-7
V: TRBV9
D: TRBD2

DNA: TGCGCCAGCAGCCAGACCCTAGGGAGCCCCTACGAGCAGTACTTC
CDR3: CASSQTLGSPYEQYF
size: once
J: TRBJ2-7
V: TRBV5-1
D: NA

DNA: TGCGCCAGCAGTGAGTCTCTTCGGCAGCCCCAGCACTTT
CDR3: CASSESLRQPQHF
size: NA
J: TRBJ1-5
V: TRBV10-2
D: NA

DNA: TGTGCCAGCAGCGTGCCGGGACTCTATGTACCCTACGAGCAGTACTTC
CDR3: CASSVPGLYVPYEQYF
size: once
J: TRBJ2-7
V: TRBV5-4
D: NA

DNA: TGTGCCAGCAGCGCGTGGTACGGGACAGGGGGCTTCTATGGCTACACCTTC
CDR3: CASSAWYGTGGFYGYTF
size: NA
J: TRBJ1-2
V: TRBV5-8
D: TRBD1

DNA: TGTGCCAGTAGTATGAGAGAATACGAGCAGTACTTC
CDR3: CASSMREYEQYF
size: NA
J: TRBJ2-7
V: TRBV19
D: NA

DNA: TGCGCCAGCAGCTTGGTAGACAGCGAAAAACTGTTTTTT
CDR3: CASSLVDSEKLFF
size: NA
J: TRBJ1-4
V: TRBV5-1
D: NA

DNA: TGTGCCAGTAGATCAGAGGGACCCCGCACAGATACGCAGTATTTT
CDR3: CASRSEGPRTDTQYF
size: once
J: TRBJ2-3
V: TRBV19
D: NA

DNA: TGTGCCAGCAGCGTTGGACAGGCCTATGGCTACACCTTC
CDR3: CASSVGQAYGYTF
size: NA
J: TRBJ1-2
V: TRBV7-9
D: TRBD1

DNA: TGTGCCAGCAGTCAGTGGGGTACAGATACGCAGTATTTT
CDR3: CASSQWGTDTQYF
size: few
J: TRBJ2-3
V: TRBV6-5
D: NA

DNA: TGCGCCAGCAGCCAAGGTAGCGGGGGGAATTCACCCCTCCACTTT
CDR3: CASSQGSGGNSPLHF
size: NA
J: TRBJ1-6
V: TRBV4-1
D: NA

DNA: TGTGCCAGCAGCCACCCCGGCGAGCAGTACTTC
CDR3: CASSHPGEQYF
size: NA
J: TRBJ2-7
V: TRBV6-5
D: NA

DNA: TGTGCCAGCAGTTTATCCTCCAGGGGGTATGGACTACCGACCTACGAGCAGTACTTC
CDR3: CASSLSSRGYGLPTYEQYF
size: NA
J: TRBJ2-7
V: TRBV27
D: NA

DNA: TGTGCCAGCAGTTCCAGGGGCAGCTCCTACGAGCAGTACTTC
CDR3: CASSSRGSSYEQYF
size: NA
J: TRBJ2-7
V: TRBV6-5
D: NA

DNA: TGCGCCAGCAGCCAAGATGGAGGTAGGGAAGCTTTCTTT
CDR3: CASSQDGGREAFF
size: few
J: TRBJ1-1
V: TRBV4-3
D: NA

DNA: TGTGCCAGCAGCTTAGTCTCCTATGGCTACACCTTC
CDR3: CASSLVSYGYTF
size: NA
J: TRBJ1-2
V: TRBV7-8
D: NA

DNA: TGCGCCAGCAGCCAAGTCCGGGGCATTCAAAATGAAGCTTTCTTT
CDR3: CASSQVRGIQNEAFF
size: NA
J: TRBJ1-1
V: TRBV4-1
D: NA

DNA: TGTGCCAGCAGTCCCACGCAGACAGGGCCGGGGGAGCTGTTTTTT
CDR3: CASSPTQTGPGELFF
size: NA
J: TRBJ2-2
V: TRBV6-1
D: TRBD1

DNA: TGTGCCAGCTCACGGACAACCGAAAACACCATATATTTT
CDR3: CASSRTTENTIYF
size: NA
J: TRBJ1-3
V: TRBV18
D: NA

DNA: TGTGCCAGCAGCTTCACAGAAGGGGGCTATGGCTACACCTTC
CDR3: CASSFTEGGYGYTF
size: NA
J: TRBJ1-2
V: TRBV7-2
D: NA

DNA: TGTGCCAGCAGCTTGGCCGGCGAGACCCAGTACTTC
CDR3: CASSLAGETQYF
size: NA
J: TRBJ2-5
V: TRBV5-4
D: NA

DNA: TGCGCCAGCAGTGACCAGCGGGGGGGCTTCTACGAGCAGTACTTC
CDR3: CASSDQRGGFYEQYF
size: NA
J: TRBJ2-7
V: TRBV10-1
D: TRBD2

DNA: TGTGCCAGTAGTATAAGCTGGACAGGGGGCGCCGAGCAGTACTTC
CDR3: CASSISWTGGAEQYF
size: NA
J: TRBJ2-7
V: TRBV19
D: TRBD1

DNA: TGTGCCAGCAGCTTAGCGTACTCACCCCTCCACTTT
CDR3: CASSLAYSPLHF
size: NA
J: TRBJ1-6
V: TRBV11-2
D: NA

DNA: TGTGCCAGTAGCCGGACTGGACGAACCGGGGAGCTGTTTTTT
CDR3: CASSRTGRTGELFF
size: NA
J: TRBJ2-2
V: TRBV19
D: NA

DNA: TGCGCCAGCAGCCAACTGGGACTAGCGGGGGGGCAGACCCAGTACTTC
CDR3: CASSQLGLAGGQTQYF
size: NA
J: TRBJ2-5
V: TRBV4-1
D: TRBD2

DNA: TGTGCCAGCAGCTGGGCCTACGAGCAGTACTTC
CDR3: CASSWAYEQYF
size: NA
J: TRBJ2-7
V: TRBV28
D: NA

DNA: TGTGCCAGCAGCCCCATCCAGCTAGCGGCCCCCTACAATGAGCAGTTCTTC
CDR3: CASSPIQLAAPYNEQFF
size: NA
J: TRBJ2-1
V: TRBV7-2
D: TRBD2

DNA: TGCGCCAGCAGCCCTAGTATGAATAATTCACCCCTCCACTTT
CDR3: CASSPSMNNSPLHF
size: NA
J: TRBJ1-6
V: TRBV5-1
D: NA

DNA: TGCAGCGTGCGTCGGGGGACGGATTACGAGCAGTACTTC
CDR3: CSVRRGTDYEQYF
size: NA
J: TRBJ2-7
V: TRBV29-1
D: NA